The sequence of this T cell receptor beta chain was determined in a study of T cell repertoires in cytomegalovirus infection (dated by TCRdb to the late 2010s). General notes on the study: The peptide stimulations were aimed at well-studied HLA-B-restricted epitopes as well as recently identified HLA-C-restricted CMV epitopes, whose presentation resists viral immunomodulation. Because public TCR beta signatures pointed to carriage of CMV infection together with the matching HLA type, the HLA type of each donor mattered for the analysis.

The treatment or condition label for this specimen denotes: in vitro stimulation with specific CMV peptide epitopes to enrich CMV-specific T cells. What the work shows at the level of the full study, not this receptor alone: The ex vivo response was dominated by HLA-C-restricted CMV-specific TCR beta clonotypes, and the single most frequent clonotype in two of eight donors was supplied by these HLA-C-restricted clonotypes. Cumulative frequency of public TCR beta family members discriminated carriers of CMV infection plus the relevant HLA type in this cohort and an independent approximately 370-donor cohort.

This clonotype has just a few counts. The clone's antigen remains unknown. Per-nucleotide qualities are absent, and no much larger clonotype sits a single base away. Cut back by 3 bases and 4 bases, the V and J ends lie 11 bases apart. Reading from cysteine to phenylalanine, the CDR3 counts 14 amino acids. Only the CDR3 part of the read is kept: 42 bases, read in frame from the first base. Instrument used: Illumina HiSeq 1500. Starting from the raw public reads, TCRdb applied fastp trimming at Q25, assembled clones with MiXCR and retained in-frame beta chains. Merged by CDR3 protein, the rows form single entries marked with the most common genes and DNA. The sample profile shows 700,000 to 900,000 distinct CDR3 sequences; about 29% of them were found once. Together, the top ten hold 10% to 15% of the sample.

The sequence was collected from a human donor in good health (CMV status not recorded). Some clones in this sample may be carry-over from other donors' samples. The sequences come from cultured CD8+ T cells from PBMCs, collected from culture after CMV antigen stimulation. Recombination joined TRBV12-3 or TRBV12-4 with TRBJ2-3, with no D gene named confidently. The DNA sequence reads TGTGCCAGCAGTTTTTTTAGGGCGGCAGATACGCAGTATTTT. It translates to CASSFFRAADTQYF.